These 18 T cell receptor beta chains were all obtained from the same sample, sequenced in a study of CD8+ T cells in alopecia areata. Noted treatment: oral pan-JAK inhibitor, 5-10 mg twice daily. The sequencing template was cDNA reverse transcribed from extracted RNA. TCRdb keeps only in-frame clones here, not all; method: immunoSEQ multiplex PCR. The data hold about 64,000 clones, with roughly 50% observed a single time. The sequencing used CD8+ T cells sorted from blood, collected at approximately week 36, from a patient treated with tofacitinib. Receptor source: a human donor with alopecia areata.

The rearrangement uses TRBV4-2 and TRBJ2-1; D is ambiguous. CDR1 is LGHNA, CDR2 YNFKEQ, per germline. CDR3 length: 17 residues. The V gene lost 0 bases and the J gene lost 1 base, with 13 bases spanning the gap. CDR3 DNA: TGTGCCAGCAGCCAAGAACCCCAGTCTAGGTCCTACAATGAGCAGTTCTTC. Its translation: CASSQEPQSRSYNEQFF.

The rearrangement uses TRBV4-3 and TRBJ2-3; D gene ambiguous. V was shortened by 0 bases and J by 4 bases, with 17 bases between the two germline ends. Germline V lookup: CDR1 LGHNA, CDR2 YSLEER. There are 17 residues in the CDR3. CDR3 in DNA: TGCGCCAGCAGCCAAGATCCACGCGGCCGGGCGGCAGATACGCAGTATTTT. Its protein product is CASSQDPRGRAADTQYF.

The chain recombines TRBV19 with TRBJ1-2, with D possibly TRBD1 on 5 matching bases. V lost 7 bases, J lost 4 bases, and 10 bases lay in between. The CDR3 runs to 12 residues. Looked up from germline, CDR1 is LNHDA and CDR2 is SQIVND (reference sequence). The CDR3 protein is CASTVGTYGYTF. In DNA form, the CDR3 reads TGTGCCAGTACCGTCGGGACCTATGGCTACACCTTC.

The gene calls are TRBV7-9 and TRBJ2-2, with D possibly matching TRBD2 (5 bases). Germline assignment: CDR1 SEHNR and CDR2 FQNEAQ (reference sequence). The CDR3 is made up of 13 amino acids. The CDR3 DNA follows: TGTGCGCCCGAGGAGGCGAACACCGGGGAGCTGTTTTTT. It translates to CAPEEANTGELFF.

The V gene is TRBV7-3, the J gene TRBJ1-2, with 8 bases identical to TRBD1. CDR1 is SGHTA, CDR2 FQGTGA, per germline. CDR3 size: 13 residues. After removal of 3 bases from V and 6 bases from J, the junction contained 3 bases not matched to a gene. The DNA for the CDR3 is TGTGCCAGCAGCTTCGACAGGGGTAATGGCTACACCTTC. Its protein product is CASSFDRGNGYTF.

In its sample, this clone was seen once. The CDR3, as DNA: TGTGCCAGCAGCTTGGTTTCGGGCTTCGAGCAGTACTTC. Translating gives CASSLVSGFEQYF. The chain is built from TRBV5-6 and TRBJ2-7, with D uncertain. CDR1 SGHDT and CDR2 YYEEEE come from the germline V gene. The CDR3 sequence is 13 residues long. V was shortened by 0 bases and J by 6 bases, with 10 bases between the two germline ends.

This chain joins TRBV29-1 and TRBJ2-6, with a weak D call TRBD2 (5 bases). The CDR3 sequence is 12 residues long. Trimming pared 6 bases from V and 3 bases from J, leaving 6 bases between. Germline CDR1 SQVTM, CDR2 ANQGSEA. The CDR3 region has the DNA TGCAGCGTGGGAGTTGGGGCCAACGTCCTGACTTTC. Translated, it gives CSVGVGANVLTF.

The J gene is TRBJ2-5, the V gene TRBV4-1, with 8 bases lining up with TRBD2. With 3 bases clipped from V and 5 bases from J, the junction kept 11 bases outside the gene matches. CDR3 length: 16 amino acids. Germline V lookup: CDR1 MGHRA, CDR2 YSYEKL. This CDR3 is CASSHGGVAGSETQYF. DNA for the CDR3: TGCGCCAGCAGCCACGGGGGGGTAGCGGGATCTGAGACCCAGTACTTC.

This clone turned up a few times. This chain links TRBV15 with TRBJ2-1, with D unresolved. The germline V and J ends were trimmed by 1 base and 1 base, with 8 bases remaining between them. This CDR3 comprises 15 residues. Germline CDR1 LNHNV, CDR2 YYDKDF (reference sequence). The CDR3 coding sequence is TGTGCCACCAGCAGAGGTCAAAGGTCCTACAATGAGCAGTTCTTC. Translated, it gives CATSRGQRSYNEQFF.

This clone was seen a handful of times. This chain joins TRBV25-1 and TRBJ2-5; 9 bases line up with TRBD1. The germline CDR1 and CDR2 sequences are MGHDK and SYGVNS. This CDR3 contains 15 residues. The trim removed 5 bases at V and 5 bases at J, leaving 9 bases unmatched. CDR3: CASSLTGGAWETQYF. CDR3 coding DNA: TGTGCCAGCAGTCTCACAGGGGGCGCATGGGAGACCCAGTACTTC.

This chain joins TRBV7-8 and TRBJ2-2; 9 bases are a match to TRBD1. V dropped 4 bases and J dropped 5; count of bases not matched to a gene: 2. The CDR3 spans 14 residues. The germline CDR1 and CDR2 sequences are SGHVS and FQNEAQ. In DNA, the CDR3 is TGTGCCAGCAGCTCGACAGGGGGGACCGGGGAGCTGTTTTTT. The encoded protein is CASSSTGGTGELFF.

This clone was observed a few times. This chain connects TRBV29-1 to TRBJ1-1; no clear D. The V gene's germline CDR1 is SQVTM and CDR2 ANQGSEA. The V gene lost 5 bases and the J gene lost 6 bases, with 7 bases spanning the gap. This CDR3 is 10 amino acids long. This chain's CDR3 is CSVSRPEAFF. CDR3 DNA sequence: TGCAGCGTTTCCAGGCCTGAAGCTTTCTTT.

This clone was detected only once. The chain employs TRBV4-1 and TRBJ1-2; 7 bases line up with TRBD1. This CDR3 has 14 amino acids. Germline loops: CDR1 MGHRA, CDR2 YSYEKL. V lost 3 bases to trimming and J lost 2 bases; unmatched junction nucleotides: 3. CDR3 amino acids: CASSHTGQNYGYTF. Here the CDR3 DNA reads TGCGCCAGCAGCCATACGGGACAGAACTATGGCTACACCTTC.

This chain joins TRBV27 and TRBJ2-5; TRBD2 might be the D (5 bases). CDR1 MNHEY and CDR2 SMNVEV come from the germline V gene (reference sequence). This CDR3 has 13 amino acids. V lost 2 bases and J 4 bases, leaving 8 bases between the germline ends. The CDR3 here is CASSLGLSETQYF. CDR3 nucleotides: TGTGCCAGCAGTTTAGGACTGTCAGAGACCCAGTACTTC.

V gene TRBV27 combines with J gene TRBJ2-7; 13 nucleotides agree with TRBD2. Germline CDR1 is MNHEY and CDR2 is SMNVEV (reference sequence). Trimming took 6 bases from V and 6 from J; bases not matched to a gene: 5. The CDR3 is 14 amino acids. The CDR3 region is CASRAGLAGPEQYF. CDR3 in DNA: TGTGCCAGCAGGGCGGGACTAGCGGGACCCGAGCAGTACTTC.

The chain has TRBV7-2 and TRBJ1-5, with 10 bases fitting TRBD1. Germline assignment: CDR1 SGHTA and CDR2 FQGNSA. This CDR3 has 18 residues. V trimming: 5 bases; J trimming: 0 bases; junction bases outside the gene matches: 10. The CDR3 loop is CASSAVGQGDYSNQPQHF. DNA of the CDR3: TGTGCCAGCAGCGCAGTTGGACAGGGGGACTATAGCAATCAGCCCCAGCATTTT. The variable domain in full, completed from reference TRBV7-2 and TRBJ1-5, reads GAGVSQSPSNKVTEKGKDVELRCDPISGHTALYWYRQSLGQGLEFLIYFQGNSAPDKSGLPSDRFSAERTGGSVSTLTIQRTQQEDSAVYLCASSAVGQGDYSNQPQHFGDGTRLSIL.

This clone was found a few times. The V gene is TRBV2, the J gene TRBJ2-5; TRBD2 matches 7 bases. The germline gives CDR1 SNHLY, CDR2 FYNNEI. The V and J ends lost 7 bases and 2 bases, in that order; junction bases with no gene match: 10. The CDR3 covers 15 residues. The CDR3 here is CASTAEAGMQETQYF. The DNA of the CDR3 is TGTGCCAGCACTGCGGAAGCGGGGATGCAAGAGACCCAGTACTTC.

This clone occurred a few times. The rearrangement links TRBV29-1 to TRBJ2-7; D remains unclear. Per germline, CDR1 SQVTM and CDR2 ANQGSEA. V was shortened by 5 bases and J by 2 bases, with 10 bases between the two germline ends. The CDR3 loop spans 12 amino acids. CDR3 in DNA: TGCAGCGTTTGGCAGGACCCCTACGAGCAGTACTTC. This gives the protein CSVWQDPYEQYF.